This T cell receptor beta chain was profiled in a study of blood T cells in healthy people across ages. The use of a sample-barcoded 5' primer and a J-beta primer mix characterized a second PCR of roughly 6 to 11 cycles. In TCRdb, the 5' RACE reads were re-called with MiXCR into one record per CDR3 protein. The table has fewer than 750,000 distinct CDR3 sequences, roughly half seen once. Trimming stripped 7 bases from V and 2 bases from J, with 9 bases between. The CDR3 sequence is 12 residues long. Germline V gives CDR1 SGHDT, CDR2 YYEEEE. At least ten counts were recorded for this clonotype. Russia was home to the donors, healthy Caucasian individuals aged about 6 to 90. Per sample, no less than 5.5 micrograms of total RNA were extracted.

This clonotype was obtained from a woman aged 80 or over in good health. This chain links TRBV5-6 with TRBJ1-2; perhaps TRBD1 as D (6 bases). The sequenced sample consisted of blood. CDR3 nucleotide sequence: TGTGCCAGCGCCGACAGGAACTATGGCTACACCTTC. Encoded protein: CASADRNYGYTF.